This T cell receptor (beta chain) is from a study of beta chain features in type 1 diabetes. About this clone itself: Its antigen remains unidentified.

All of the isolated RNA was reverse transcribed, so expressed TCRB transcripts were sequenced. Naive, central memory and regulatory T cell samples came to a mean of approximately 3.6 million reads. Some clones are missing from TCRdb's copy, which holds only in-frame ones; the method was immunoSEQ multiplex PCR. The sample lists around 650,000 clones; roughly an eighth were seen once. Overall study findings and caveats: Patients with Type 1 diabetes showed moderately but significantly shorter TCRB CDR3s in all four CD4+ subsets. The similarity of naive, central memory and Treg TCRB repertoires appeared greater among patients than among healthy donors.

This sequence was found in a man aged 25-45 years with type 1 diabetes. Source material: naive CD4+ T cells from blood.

CDR3 nucleotide sequence: TGTGCCAGCTCATCTGGACAGGGCTCCTACAATGAGCAGTTCTTC. This sequence encodes CASSSGQGSYNEQFF. The chain is built from TRBV18 and TRBJ2-1, with 8 positions matching TRBD1. V dropped 5 bases and J dropped 0; count of bases not matched to a gene: 3. Per the germline V gene, CDR1 is KGHSH and CDR2 is LQKENI. This CDR3 has 15 residues.